A selection of T cell receptor beta chains follows, all from one sample in a study of blood T cell repertoires in COVID-19. TCRdb keeps only in-frame clones here, not all; method: immunoSEQ multiplex PCR. The data show some 250,000 clones, around 86% seen once. Specimen: peripheral blood. All receptors derive from a man aged 25-45 years who had recovered from COVID-19. The CDR3 runs from the conserved cysteine through the conserved F or W. The D gene is left open where the match is weak. The size of a clone is reported for some rows only, either as once, few or many, or as a class for expanded clones.

j_call v_call d_call clone_size cdr3_aa cdr3_nt
TRBJ1-6 TRBV10-2 TRBD1 once CASRDRISSPLHF TGCGCCAGCAGGGACAGGATAAGCTCACCCCTCCACTTT
TRBJ1-1 TRBV10-2 NA NA CASSEQGSTEAFF TGCGCCAGCAGTGAGCAGGGATCCACTGAAGCTTTCTTT
TRBJ1-1 TRBV6-5 NA NA CASSTGGEAFF TGTGCCAGCAGTACGGGGGGGGAAGCTTTCTTT
TRBJ1-6 TRBV9 NA NA CASSARVYSPLHF TGTGCCAGCAGCGCTCGTGTCTATTCACCCCTCCACTTT
TRBJ2-2 TRBV27 NA NA CASSFSSSGELFF TGTGCCAGCAGTTTTTCGAGCTCCGGGGAGCTGTTTTTT
TRBJ2-5 TRBV7-9 NA NA CASSDGHAGSQETQYF TGTGCCAGCAGCGACGGACACGCCGGGTCCCAAGAGACCCAGTACTTC
TRBJ2-1 TRBV5-4 TRBD1 once CASSFGQGNGNEQFF TGTGCCAGCAGCTTCGGACAGGGAAATGGCAATGAGCAGTTCTTC
TRBJ2-7 TRBV5-1 TRBD1 NA CASSLLITGQNYEQYF TGCGCCAGCAGCTTGTTAATTACGGGACAGAATTACGAGCAGTACTTC
TRBJ1-6 TRBV19 TRBD1 once CASRATGTVNSPLHF TGTGCCAGTAGGGCAACCGGGACAGTTAATTCACCCCTCCACTTT
TRBJ2-3 TRBV5-4 NA NA CASSFRLDDTDTQYF TGTGCCAGCAGCTTTCGACTCGACGACACAGATACGCAGTATTTT
TRBJ1-5 TRBV6-5 TRBD1 NA CASSPGGPGNQPQHF TGTGCCAGCAGCCCAGGGGGCCCTGGCAATCAGCCCCAGCATTTT
TRBJ2-1 TRBV4-1 NA NA CASSQPAGSYNEQFF TGCGCCAGCAGCCAACCAGCGGGTTCCTACAATGAGCAGTTCTTC
TRBJ2-1 TRBV24-1 TRBD1 NA CATSDLGQGAKDEQFF TGTGCCACCAGTGACTTGGGACAGGGGGCGAAGGATGAGCAGTTCTTC
TRBJ2-7 TRBV18 TRBD1 NA CASSPRQGYEQYF TGTGCCAGCTCACCCCGACAGGGCTACGAGCAGTACTTC
TRBJ1-1 TRBV5-1 TRBD1 NA CASSDRARTEAFF TGCGCCAGCAGCGACAGGGCGAGGACTGAAGCTTTCTTT
TRBJ2-5 TRBV10-2 NA NA CASSQWRGETQYF TGCGCCAGCAGCCAGTGGAGAGGCGAGACCCAGTACTTC
TRBJ1-1 TRBV6-1 NA NA CASIEGQPLMNTEAFF TGTGCCAGCATTGAGGGCCAGCCTCTTATGAACACTGAAGCTTTCTTT
TRBJ1-6 TRBV2 NA NA CASSQRGYNSPLHF TGTGCCAGCTCGCAGCGGGGATATAATTCACCCCTCCACTTT
TRBJ1-4 TRBV7-2 NA NA CASSLRTARWEKLFF TGTGCCAGCAGCTTACGGACAGCCCGGTGGGAAAAACTGTTTTTT
TRBJ2-7 TRBV4-1 NA NA CASSQDSRAGNSYEQYF TGCGCCAGCAGCCAAGATTCGAGGGCAGGCAACTCCTACGAGCAGTACTTC
TRBJ1-5 TRBV25-1 NA once CASSEYLSNQPQHF TGTGCCAGCAGTGAATATCTTAGCAATCAGCCCCAGCATTTT
TRBJ1-2 TRBV27 NA few CATRIQGDGGYTF TGTGCCACACGAATACAGGGAGATGGTGGCTACACCTTC
TRBJ1-5 TRBV9 NA NA CASSMQGNQPQHF TGTGCCAGCAGCATGCAGGGGAATCAGCCCCAGCATTTT
TRBJ1-2 TRBV19 TRBD1 NA CASSTGTGTGGLYGYTF TGTGCCAGTAGTACCGGAACCGGGACAGGGGGCCTCTATGGCTACACCTTC
TRBJ2-7 TRBV27 TRBD1 NA CATKSRQGTPEQPQYEQYF TGTGCCACCAAATCGAGACAGGGAACCCCCGAGCAGCCTCAATACGAGCAGTACTTC
TRBJ1-2 TRBV12-3/TRBV12-4 NA NA CASSVTENYGYTF TGTGCCAGCAGTGTGACAGAGAACTATGGCTACACCTTC
TRBJ1-1 TRBV2 TRBD1 NA CASSIDRAHYGLF TGTGCCAGCAGTATTGACAGGGCTCATTACGGCCTCTTT
TRBJ1-3 TRBV29-1 NA NA CSVQRAGSGNTIYF TGCAGCGTCCAACGGGCAGGGTCCGGAAACACCATATATTTT
TRBJ2-2 TRBV4-1 NA NA CASSQQRPNTGELFF TGCGCCAGCAGCCAACAGCGTCCGAACACCGGGGAGCTGTTTTTT
TRBJ2-1 TRBV6-4 TRBD2 NA CASILAGGQNEQFF TGTGCCAGCATACTAGCGGGGGGGCAAAATGAGCAGTTCTTC
TRBJ2-3 TRBV19 TRBD1 NA CASSPWDSTTDTQYF TGTGCCAGTAGCCCTTGGGACAGCACCACAGATACGCAGTATTTT
TRBJ1-2 TRBV28 TRBD1 NA CASSSGQLYGYTF TGTGCCAGCAGTTCGGGACAGTTGTATGGCTACACCTTC
TRBJ1-3 TRBV5-1 TRBD1 NA CASSLLGQGAGNTIYF TGCGCCAGCAGCTTGTTGGGACAGGGGGCTGGAAACACCATATATTTT
TRBJ1-5 TRBV5-8 TRBD1 few CASSFFIGQVNQPQHF TGTGCCAGCAGCTTTTTTATAGGACAGGTCAATCAGCCCCAGCATTTT
TRBJ2-7 TRBV6-5 TRBD1 once CASSYSATGDEQYF TGTGCCAGCAGTTACTCGGCGACAGGGGACGAGCAGTACTTC
TRBJ2-7 TRBV7-6 NA NA CASSLNIGARRDSEQYF TGTGCCAGCAGCTTAAACATCGGGGCACGGCGGGATTCCGAGCAGTACTTC
TRBJ1-4 TRBV29-1 NA once CSVRTNEKLFF TGCAGCGTCCGAACTAATGAAAAACTGTTTTTT
TRBJ2-7 TRBV7-9 NA NA CASSRGLPYEQYF TGTGCCAGCAGCCGAGGACTTCCCTACGAGCAGTACTTC
TRBJ2-1 TRBV19 TRBD1 NA CASSPKYRGTEQFF TGTGCCAGTAGTCCTAAGTACAGGGGGACTGAGCAGTTCTTC
TRBJ1-2 TRBV28 NA NA CASSLGHRGYGYTF TGTGCCAGCAGTTTGGGACATCGGGGTTATGGCTACACCTTC
TRBJ1-2 TRBV4-1 TRBD1 NA CASSQVLTGEEGYTF TGCGCCAGCAGCCAAGTCCTTACAGGGGAGGAGGGCTACACCTTC
TRBJ1-1 TRBV7-9 NA NA CASRIGETANTEAFF TGTGCCAGCAGGATCGGGGAAACGGCGAACACTGAAGCTTTCTTT
TRBJ1-3 TRBV18 NA NA CASSPVEREVTIYF TGTGCCAGCTCACCCGTCGAGAGGGAGGTCACCATATATTTT
TRBJ1-1 TRBV13 NA NA CASSLSGRFGSEAFF TGTGCCAGCAGCTTAAGCGGCAGGTTCGGGTCTGAAGCTTTCTTT
TRBJ1-4 TRBV12-5 NA NA CASGLVPPDRFNNEKLFF TGTGCTAGTGGTTTGGTACCCCCCGACAGGTTCAATAATGAAAAACTGTTTTTT
TRBJ2-1 TRBV21-1 NA NA CASSKALLEGGNEQFF TGTGCCAGCAGCAAAGCGCTTCTGGAGGGTGGCAATGAGCAGTTCTTC
TRBJ1-5 TRBV7-7 TRBD1 NA CASSLVFKFAGTGGAGQPQHF TGTGCCAGCAGCTTAGTCTTTAAGTTTGCCGGGACAGGGGGCGCGGGTCAGCCCCAGCATTTT
TRBJ1-6 TRBV11-1 TRBD1 NA CASSSYTGTANSPLHF TGTGCCAGCAGCTCTTATACCGGGACAGCGAATTCACCCCTCCACTTT
TRBJ2-7 TRBV27 NA NA CASSAGSGITYEQYF TGTGCCAGCAGCGCCGGTAGCGGAATTACCTACGAGCAGTACTTC
TRBJ1-6 TRBV2 NA NA CASRGTSPNSPLHF TGTGCCAGCAGGGGGACAAGCCCCAATTCACCCCTCCACTTT